These T cell receptor beta chains were read from a single sample in a study of post-analysis software for immune sequencing data. TCRdb ran MiXCR on the PCR reads and lists one entry per CDR3 protein. The table lists about 770,000 distinct CDR3 sequences, just over 45% of them singletons, with around 4.7% in the top ten. The sequencing input was blood. These receptors were taken from a girl under 18 with multiple sclerosis. Both conserved end residues are part of each CDR3. D genes are given only for firm matches. Part of the rows lack a size; the others show once, few, many or a class for expanded clones.

>TRBJ1-2|NA|NA|TRBV9
TGTGCCAGCAGCCCCACGGGGGGTGGCTACACCTTC
CASSPTGGGYTF
>TRBJ2-5|NA|few|TRBV7-2
TGTGCCAGCAGCTTTAATAGCGAGTACCAAGAGACCCAGTACTTC
CASSFNSEYQETQYF
>TRBJ1-2|TRBD1|NA|TRBV7-9
TGTGCCAGCAGCCCAAAGGACAGGGTCGACTATGGCTACACCTTC
CASSPKDRVDYGYTF
>TRBJ2-3|NA|NA|TRBV4-2
TGTGCCAGCAGCCAAGAGGCTAGCAGGACAGATACGCAGTATTTT
CASSQEASRTDTQYF
>TRBJ2-7|TRBD1|NA|TRBV28
TGTGCCAGCAGCTACGCCTCCGGGACAGGGGCCTACGAGCAGTACTTC
CASSYASGTGAYEQYF
>TRBJ2-4|NA|NA|TRBV29-1
TGCAGCGTTGCCCGTGATATGGGACGGTTCTCAAAAAACATTCAGTACTTC
CSVARDMGRFSKNIQYF
>TRBJ2-1|NA|few|TRBV5-5
TGTGCCAGCACCGGGACCTATAACAATGAGCAGTTCTTC
CASTGTYNNEQFF
>TRBJ2-1|TRBD2|NA|TRBV5-1
TGCGCCAGCAACAGCGGGAGCTCCTACAATGAGCAGTTCTTC
CASNSGSSYNEQFF
>TRBJ2-7|NA|NA|TRBV28
TGTGCCAGCAGTCACCGGACTACAAACTACGAGCAGTACTTC
CASSHRTTNYEQYF
>TRBJ2-1|TRBD2|NA|TRBV7-8
TGTGCCAGCAGCTTAGGGGACTGGACTAGCGGGAGAGGGGTTGGGTACAATGAGCAGTTCTTC
CASSLGDWTSGRGVGYNEQFF
>TRBJ2-7|NA|few|TRBV11-2
TGTGCCAGCAGCTTAGATCGTTCAGCGGGCAGCGACGAGCAGTACTTC
CASSLDRSAGSDEQYF
>TRBJ1-1|NA|NA|TRBV5-6
TGTGCCAGCAGCAATGAAAGGGGCATGGACACTGAAGCTTTTTTT
CASSNERGMDTEAFF
>TRBJ2-5|TRBD1|NA|TRBV7-3
TGTGCCAGCAGCTTATCAGGGACAGAAGAGACCCAGTACTTC
CASSLSGTEETQYF
>TRBJ2-7|TRBD2|NA|TRBV5-1
TGCGCCAGCAGCCCCGGACTAGCGGCCTGCGAGCAGTACTTC
CASSPGLAACEQYF
>TRBJ2-1|TRBD2|few|TRBV20-1
TGCAGTGCCGTGACTAGCGGAAACAATGAGCAGTTCTTC
CSAVTSGNNEQFF
>TRBJ2-3|TRBD2|few|TRBV5-1
TGCGCCAGCAGCCCCCCTAGCGGAGCCCGCACAGATACGCAGTATTTT
CASSPPSGARTDTQYF
>TRBJ1-5|NA|NA|TRBV18
TGTGCCAGCTCAGGAGCAGAGTATCAGCCCCAGCATTTT
CASSGAEYQPQHF
>TRBJ1-2|NA|few|TRBV6-5
TGTGCCAGCAGTTCCCGGCGGGGGGCGGTTGGCTACACCTTC
CASSSRRGAVGYTF
>TRBJ2-1|NA|few|TRBV7-2
TGTGCCAGCAGGGGGTCCGGCCCCCCGGGGAATGAGCAGTTCTTC
CASRGSGPPGNEQFF
>TRBJ2-7|TRBD2|NA|TRBV5-1
TGCGCCAGCAGCTTGGCGGCGGGAGGGTTACACTACGAGCAGTACTTC
CASSLAAGGLHYEQYF
>TRBJ1-2|NA|few|TRBV20-1
TGCAGTGCGACAGAGGGCAGTACACAGCTCTATGGCTACACCTTC
CSATEGSTQLYGYTF
>TRBJ2-7|TRBD1|few|TRBV25-1
TGTGCCAGCGCTCCTGGGACAGAACCATACGAGCAGTACTTC
CASAPGTEPYEQYF
>TRBJ2-7|TRBD2|NA|TRBV11-2
TGTGCCAGCAGCGAACTGGGGGGGACGCATGGTACCACCTACGAGCAGTACTTC
CASSELGGTHGTTYEQYF
>TRBJ2-1|NA|NA|TRBV12-3/TRBV12-4
TGTGCCAGCAGCCATCCACAGGGTGCGGCCATGAGCTCCTACAATGAGCAGTTCTTC
CASSHPQGAAMSSYNEQFF
>TRBJ2-1|NA|NA|TRBV27
TGTGCCAGCAGTTTTTATAATCGGCAGTTCTTC
CASSFYNRQFF
>TRBJ2-3|NA|once|TRBV20-1
TGCAGTGCTTCCCGGCGGAAGTCATTCACAGATACGCAGTATTTT
CSASRRKSFTDTQYF
>TRBJ2-2|NA|NA|TRBV10-3
TGTGCCATCAGTGAGTCCGTCCCCCTTCGTACAGGGCCGAACACCGGGGAGCTGTTTTTT
CAISESVPLRTGPNTGELFF
>TRBJ2-5|NA|NA|TRBV7-2
TGTGCCAGCAGCGTACAGGGTATAGGCGGTGGGGAGACCCAGTACTTC
CASSVQGIGGGETQYF
>TRBJ2-5|TRBD1|NA|TRBV9
TGTGCCAGCAGCGAAGAGGACAGGGTAGGGCAAGAGACCCAGTACTTC
CASSEEDRVGQETQYF
>TRBJ1-2|NA|NA|TRBV12-3/TRBV12-4
TGTGCCAGCAGTTCTCCGGGGGGGTATGGCTACACCTTC
CASSSPGGYGYTF
>TRBJ1-2|NA|NA|TRBV6-6
TGTGCCAGCAGTGGGGTGGCCTATGGCTACACCTTC
CASSGVAYGYTF
>TRBJ2-4|NA|NA|TRBV10-3
TGTGCCATCAGTGAGTCCTTCAGGATTGACATTCAGTACTTC
CAISESFRIDIQYF
>TRBJ2-1|NA|NA|TRBV29-1
TGCAGCGTTGAGAGAGCAGACAGCTACAATGAGCAGTTCTTC
CSVERADSYNEQFF
>TRBJ2-1|NA|NA|TRBV12-3/TRBV12-4
TGTGCCAGCATTCGCAAAAGGGGTGAGCAGTTCTTC
CASIRKRGEQFF
>TRBJ2-7|NA|NA|TRBV7-2
TGTGCCAGCAGCTTACCCGGACGCAAATCCTACGAGCAGTACTTC
CASSLPGRKSYEQYF
>TRBJ2-3|NA|few|TRBV4-1
TGCGCCAGCAGCCAAACGGGCGACACAGATACGCAGTATTTT
CASSQTGDTDTQYF
>TRBJ2-7|NA|NA|TRBV20-1
TGCAGTGCTAGAGATCTCGGGGGTTACGAGCAGTACTTC
CSARDLGGYEQYF
>TRBJ2-7|TRBD1|few|TRBV5-1
TGCGCCAGCAGCTCCTGGACAGGCATTGATACCTACGAGCAGTACTTC
CASSSWTGIDTYEQYF
>TRBJ2-1|NA|NA|TRBV4-1
TGCGCCAGCAGCCAAGATGAGGTCGGGATGGAGCAGTTCTTC
CASSQDEVGMEQFF
>TRBJ2-7|NA|few|TRBV20-1
TGCAGTGCCGGACGGACCAAGTCCCTCTCCTACGAGCAGTACTTC
CSAGRTKSLSYEQYF
>TRBJ2-7|TRBD2|few|TRBV20-1
TGCAGTGCTCCACTTAGCGGGCTACACTCCTACGAGCAGTACTTC
CSAPLSGLHSYEQYF
>TRBJ2-5|NA|once|TRBV12-3/TRBV12-4
TGTGCCAGCAGCGCCGGGGTGACCCAGTACTTC
CASSAGVTQYF
>TRBJ2-5|NA|NA|TRBV3-1
TGTGCCAGCAGCCAAGATCCGGGTAAAGAGACCCAGTACTTC
CASSQDPGKETQYF
>TRBJ2-3|NA|NA|TRBV3-1
TGTGCCAGCAGCCAAGCCGAGATCTTTAGTGCGCAGTATTTT
CASSQAEIFSAQYF
>TRBJ2-1|TRBD2|few|TRBV20-1
TGCAGTGCTAGAGCATTAGCGGGAGGGTACAATGAGCAGTTCTTC
CSARALAGGYNEQFF
>TRBJ2-5|TRBD2|few|TRBV15
TGTGCCACCAGCCCCCCCGGCGGGAGAAGTGAGACCCAGTACTTC
CATSPPGGRSETQYF
>TRBJ2-7|TRBD2|NA|TRBV7-9
TGTGCCAGCATCGGACTAGCGGATTACGAGCAGTACTTC
CASIGLADYEQYF